The 25 T cell receptor beta chains below all came from one sample that was sequenced in a study of blood T cell repertoires in COVID-19. Measured with immunoSEQ multiplex PCR; TCRdb has only the in-frame clones, and not every one. The sample lists around 98,000 clones, around 72% occurring once. Sequencing was carried out using peripheral blood. The source of these receptors is a man between 65 and 80 years old with acute or convalescent COVID-19.

The chain links TRBV27 to TRBJ1-2, with D tentatively TRBD1 (6 bases). V dropped 1 base and J dropped 4 bases, with 13 bases sitting between them. CDR1 is MNHEY, CDR2 SMNVEV, per germline (reference sequence). The CDR3 totals 15 residues. The CDR3 protein is CASSLLGGLGYGYTF. For the CDR3, the DNA is TGTGCCAGCAGTTTATTGGGGGGGCTTGGCTATGGCTACACCTTC.

The chain combines TRBV5-6 with TRBJ2-7; D might be TRBD2 (6 bases). The length of the CDR3 is 13 residues. CDR1 SGHDT and CDR2 YYEEEE come from the germline V gene. Trimming cost V 0 bases and J 5 bases, with 9 bases left between them. DNA of the CDR3: TGTGCCAGCAGCTTGGCGGGAGAGCACGAGCAGTACTTC. Amino acid sequence: CASSLAGEHEQYF.

The V call is TRBV27, the J call TRBJ2-1; the match to TRBD2 covers 8 bases. The CDR3 is made up of 14 amino acids. The germline CDR1 and CDR2 sequences are MNHEY and SMNVEV (reference sequence). Trimming took 5 bases from V and 8 from J; bases not matched to a gene: 8. CDR3 nucleotide sequence: TGTGCCAGCAGTCCTCCATCGACTAGCGATGAGCAGTTCTTC. Its protein is CASSPPSTSDEQFF.

The chain links TRBV2 to TRBJ1-1; 8 bases line up with TRBD1. This CDR3 spans 13 amino acids. V gave up 6 bases and J gave up 1 base; unmatched junction bases: 1. Germline V gene data show CDR1 as SNHLY and CDR2 as FYNNEI. CDR3 in DNA: TGTGCCAGCAGCGGACAGGGGAACACTGAAGCTTTCTTT. Amino acid sequence: CASSGQGNTEAFF. Combining the CDR3 with reference TRBV2 and TRBJ1-1 gives the whole variable domain EPEVTQTPSHQVTQMGQEVILRCVPISNHLYFYWYRQILGQKVEFLVSFYNNEISEKSEIFDDQFSVERPDGSNFTLKIRSTKLEDSAMYFCASSGQGNTEAFFGQGTRLTVV.

The rearrangement joins TRBV14 to TRBJ1-1; TRBD1 might be the D (6 bases). V lost 4 bases, J lost 0 bases, and 15 bases lay in between. CDR1 is SGHDN, CDR2 FVKESK, per germline. The CDR3 is 16 amino acids. DNA for the CDR3: TGTGCCAGCAGCCTGTTAATGGGGGCCATGAACACTGAAGCTTTCTTT. Translated: CASSLLMGAMNTEAFF. Variable domain in full (rest from reference TRBV14 and TRBJ1-1): EAGVTQFPSHSVIEKGQTVTLRCDPISGHDNLYWYRRVMGKEIKFLLHFVKESKQDESGMPNNRFLAERTGGTYSTLKVQPAELEDSGVYFCASSLLMGAMNTEAFFGQGTRLTVV.

The chain has TRBV2 and TRBJ2-7; tentative D call: TRBD1 (6 bases). Germline V gene sequence: CDR1 SNHLY, CDR2 FYNNEI. The CDR3 spans 13 residues. Between the trimmed V and J ends, which lost 2 bases and 3 bases, there was a span of 8 bases. The CDR3 nucleotides read TGTGCCAGCAGTGAACAGGGGTTCTACGAGCAGTACTTC. Translation gives CASSEQGFYEQYF.

V and J are TRBV19 and TRBJ2-3, with TRBD2 matching 9 bases. Germline V lookup: CDR1 LNHDA, CDR2 SQIVND (reference sequence). This CDR3 is built from 15 residues. Trimming took 6 bases from V and 4 from J; bases not matched to a gene: 8. Written as DNA, the CDR3 is TGTGCCAGTAGGGATAGCGGGAGATTCGCAGATACGCAGTATTTT. Protein product: CASRDSGRFADTQYF.

As to this clone: Compared with germline, one end of the junction differs, possibly owing to a read error. The chain recombines TRBV7-7 with TRBJ2-1; 11 positions agree with TRBD2. Per germline, CDR1 SSHAT and CDR2 FNYEAQ (reference sequence). CDR3 size: 16 residues. The CDR3 protein is CASSLVLAGVGNEQFF. The CDR3 bases are TGTGCTAGCAGCTTAGTACTAGCGGGAGTCGGGAATGAGCAGTTCTTC.

The chain carries TRBV6-4 and TRBJ2-1, with 7 bases aligning to TRBD1. This CDR3 comprises 16 residues. Germline V gives CDR1 MRHNA, CDR2 SNTAGT. J was trimmed by 0 bases and V by 3 bases; bases with no gene match: 5. DNA for the CDR3: TGTGCCAGCAGTGAAGGGGGCGCGGGCTCCTACAATGAGCAGTTCTTC. Translated: CASSEGGAGSYNEQFF.

V usage is TRBV27 and J usage is TRBJ2-2, with D perhaps matching TRBD2 (7 bases). This CDR3 comprises 16 residues. V gave up 2 bases and J gave up 6 bases, with 16 bases separating them. Germline-derived CDR1 and CDR2 are MNHEY and SMNVEV (reference sequence). CDR3 nucleotide sequence: TGTGCCAGCAGTTTAATGGGGGGGGCAGGGGCCGGGGAGCTGTTTTTT. Encoded protein: CASSLMGGAGAGELFF.

The V gene is TRBV19, the J gene TRBJ2-5; 7 nucleotides align to TRBD1. Germline CDR1 and CDR2: LNHDA and SQIVND (reference sequence). The trim removed 7 bases at V and 2 bases at J, leaving 7 bases unmatched. The CDR3 runs 14 residues. Here the CDR3 DNA reads TGTGCCAGTAAATTGGGGGACAGTCAAGAGACCCAGTACTTC. Translated: CASKLGDSQETQYF.

The CDR3 DNA follows: TGTGCCAGCAGTTTGGGACAGTATAACACTGAAGCTTTCTTT. Encoded protein: CASSLGQYNTEAFF. J is TRBJ1-1 and V is TRBV27; 7 bases are shared with TRBD1. V trimming: 3 bases; J trimming: 2 bases; junction bases outside the gene matches: 3. The CDR3 covers 14 residues. Per germline, CDR1 MNHEY and CDR2 SMNVEV (reference sequence).

This clone was picked up many times. The genes are TRBV11-2 and TRBJ1-1; D gene ambiguous. This CDR3 region has 14 residues. Trimming pared 3 bases from V and 4 bases from J, leaving 12 bases between. Germline CDR1 is SGHAT and CDR2 is FQNNGV. The DNA of the CDR3 is TGTGCCAGCAGCTTCCAGACGGAGGGCACTGAAGCTTTCTTT. Amino acid sequence: CASSFQTEGTEAFF.

The rearrangement uses TRBV5-1 and TRBJ2-3; D is unclear. Between the trimmed V and J ends, which lost 4 bases and 2 bases, there was a span of 5 bases. The CDR3 is made up of 12 amino acids. The germline gives CDR1 SGHRS, CDR2 YFSETQ. CDR3 sequence: CASSANTDTQYF. The CDR3 bases are TGCGCCAGCAGCGCGAACACAGATACGCAGTATTTT. The whole variable domain, filled in from reference TRBV5-1 and TRBJ2-3, reads KAGVTQTPRYLIKTRGQQVTLSCSPISGHRSVSWYQQTPGQGLQFLFEYFSETQRNKGNFPGRFSGRQFSNSRSEMNVSTLELGDSALYLCASSANTDTQYFGPGTRLTVL.

As DNA, the CDR3 is TGTGCCAGCAGCAGCAAAGCGGGGAAAAACATTCAGTACTTC. Translated: CASSSKAGKNIQYF. The chain couples TRBV11-3 to TRBJ2-4; TRBD2 aligns across 7 bases. The CDR3 spans 14 residues. Germline loops: CDR1 SGHNT, CDR2 YENEEA. V was clipped by 5 bases and J by 4 bases; unmatched bases: 5. Variable domain in full (rest from reference TRBV11-3 and TRBJ2-4): EAGVVQSPRYKIIEKKQPVAFWCNPISGHNTLYWYLQNLGQGPELLIRYENEEAVDDSQLPKDRFSAERLKGVDSTLKIQPAELGDSAVYLCASSSKAGKNIQYFGAGTRLSVL.

The CDR3 DNA is TGTGCCACGGGGTACGGGCCACGACAGGGGACCGAAGGCGGGGAGCTGTTTTTT. Translating gives CATGYGPRQGTEGGELFF. The V gene is TRBV15, the J gene TRBJ2-2; TRBD1 matches at 8 bases. Germline CDR1 is LNHNV and CDR2 is YYDKDF (reference sequence). V shed 9 bases and J 7 bases; nucleotides not matched to a gene: 22. This CDR3 is built from 18 residues. The variable domain in full, completed from reference TRBV15 and TRBJ2-2, reads DAMVIQNPRYQVTQFGKPVTLSCSQTLNHNVMYWYQQKSSQAPKLLFHYYDKDFNNEADTPDNFQSRRPNTSFCFLDIRSPGLGDTAMYLCATGYGPRQGTEGGELFFGEGSRLTVL.

The rearrangement joins TRBV6-5 to TRBJ1-5, with 7 positions matching TRBD1. V gave up 5 bases and J gave up 4 bases; unmatched junction bases: 8. Germline V gene lookup returns CDR1 MNHEY and CDR2 SVGAGI. The CDR3 runs 15 residues. In DNA, the CDR3 is TGTGCCAGCAGTCAGACCCGGGACAGAAATCAGCCCCAGCATTTT. Encoded protein: CASSQTRDRNQPQHF.

The J gene is TRBJ1-5, the V gene TRBV29-1; 10 nucleotides line up with TRBD1. The V segment lost 6 bases and the J segment 5 bases; nucleotides outside the gene matches: 1. The CDR3 is 12 amino acids. Germline lookup yields CDR1 SQVTM and CDR2 ANQGSEA. CDR3 loop: CSVGTGDQPQHF. CDR3 nucleotide sequence: TGCAGCGTGGGGACAGGGGATCAGCCCCAGCATTTT.

There are a few counts of this clone. This CDR3 reads CASSPRQEYTEAFF. For the CDR3, the DNA is TGTGCCAGCTCACCAAGACAGGAGTACACTGAAGCTTTCTTT. J is TRBJ1-1 and V is TRBV18; tentatively, D is TRBD1 (6 bases). The germline CDR1 and CDR2 sequences are KGHSH and LQKENI. V gave up 2 bases and J gave up 3 bases, with 10 bases separating them. This CDR3 contains 14 residues.

V is TRBV7-9 and J is TRBJ1-1; 8 bases are shared with TRBD1. The CDR3 is 14 amino acids. Germline assignment: CDR1 SEHNR and CDR2 FQNEAQ (reference sequence). The ends lost 6 bases at V and 5 bases at J; junction bases unmatched: 8. The CDR3 protein is CASRSGTGETEAFF. In nucleotides, the CDR3 is TGTGCCAGCAGGTCCGGGACAGGAGAAACTGAAGCTTTCTTT.

This clone occurred a few times. The gene calls are TRBV4-1 and TRBJ2-2, with TRBD2 matching 10 bases. Germline V gene lookup returns CDR1 MGHRA and CDR2 YSYEKL. V shed 1 base and J 8 bases; nucleotides not matched to a gene: 1. The CDR3 has 14 amino acids. This CDR3 reads CASSQALAGGELFF. The CDR3 DNA sequence: TGCGCCAGCAGCCAAGCACTAGCGGGAGGGGAGCTGTTTTTT.

The V gene is TRBV7-9, the J gene TRBJ2-5; 9 nucleotides line up with TRBD2. Looked up from germline, CDR1 is SEHNR and CDR2 is FQNEAQ (reference sequence). Losses at the gene ends were 3 bases for V and 2 bases for J; bases not matched to a gene: 4. CDR3 length: 15 residues. CDR3 in amino acids: CASSFPLAGQETQYF. CDR3 bases: TGTGCCAGCAGCTTTCCGCTAGCGGGACAAGAGACCCAGTACTTC.

The rearrangement joins TRBV5-5 to TRBJ2-4; weak D call: TRBD2 (6 bases). Germline V gene sequence: CDR1 SGHKS, CDR2 YYEKEE (reference sequence). V was trimmed by 7 bases and J by 7 bases, leaving 24 bases between them. The CDR3 length is 16 residues. DNA of the CDR3: TGTGCCAGCGGGCGAACTTTGGTGGGAGCGGGTAACATTCAGTACTTC. It specifies CASGRTLVGAGNIQYF.

V is TRBV2 and J is TRBJ1-3, with unresolved D. The CDR3 has 12 amino acids. V was shortened by 4 bases and J by 8 bases, with 9 bases between the two germline ends. Germline-derived CDR1 and CDR2 are SNHLY and FYNNEI. DNA for the CDR3: TGTGCCAGCAGTGTTATGAGTGACACCATATATTTT. It yields the protein CASSVMSDTIYF.

About this clone itself: One end of the junction varies from germline; a read error may be responsible. The chain employs TRBV14 and TRBJ2-7, with 7 nucleotides matching TRBD2. The germline CDR1 and CDR2 sequences are SGHDN and FVKESK. The length of the CDR3 is 12 residues. The CDR3 reads CTSSLAGGEQYF. For the CDR3, the DNA is TGTACCAGCAGCTTAGCGGGCGGCGAGCAGTACTTC.